This T cell receptor beta chain was documented in a study of shared clonotypes between healthy human individuals. Turning to the study itself: Three plates were used per donor for CD4 naive, three for CD4 memory, two for CD8 naive and one for CD8 memory. The study's findings and limits: Sharing of clonotypes among donors was expected to vary with sequencing depth.

The method was immunoSEQ multiplex PCR; TCRdb's version includes in-frame clones alone and lacks a portion of them. The table lists about a million clones, around 74% of them singletons. In regard to this clone: Its target is unknown.

The CDR3 runs to 13 residues. Germline values: CDR1 SGHDN, CDR2 FVKESK. The ends were cut back, 4 bases at V and 5 bases at J, with 11 bases in the middle. Each sample came from a Caucasian adult donor living in Nashville, Tennessee. The receptor's source is a man in his late teens or twenties in good health. The specimen sequenced was memory CD4+ T cells sorted from blood. As to subset: CD45RA-negative fraction. The chain couples TRBV14 to TRBJ1-2; D is unclear. CDR3 nucleotide sequence: TGTGCCAGCAGCCTCGGCGGTGTTTATGGCTACACCTTC. This translates into CASSLGGVYGYTF.